This entry lists 26 T cell receptor beta chains sequenced from one sample in a study of cytomegalovirus exposure and HLA in healthy donors. PCR was performed using 60 Vbeta and 13 Jbeta primers. Produced via immunoSEQ multiplex PCR; TCRdb's table is partial and in-frame only. The repertoire holds around 40,000 clones, 60% to 85% seen once, with roughly 1.5% in the top ten. Sequences were obtained from PBMCs. These receptors all come from a man aged 25-40 years in good health and CMV-seronegative.

This clone appeared a single time. This chain uses TRBV11-2 with TRBJ2-1; 12 positions match TRBD1. CDR3 length equals 18 residues. With 1 base clipped from V and 2 bases from J, the junction kept 6 bases outside the gene matches. Germline CDR1 and CDR2: SGHAT and FQNNGV. CDR3 region: CASSLGDRGRRTYNEQFF. In DNA, the CDR3 is TGTGCCAGCAGCTTAGGGGACAGGGGGCGAAGGACCTACAATGAGCAGTTCTTC.

V gene TRBV10-1 combines with J gene TRBJ1-2; 7 bases agree with TRBD1. The CDR3 length is 14 residues. CDR1 is WNHNN, CDR2 SYGVQD, per germline (reference sequence). V gave up 10 bases and J gave up 1 base; unmatched junction bases: 9. In nucleotides, the CDR3 is TGCGCCACCCGAAGGGGGCACCTTAACTATGGCTACACCTTC. Protein sequence: CATRRGHLNYGYTF.

The chain recombines TRBV28 with TRBJ1-2; D is perhaps TRBD1 (6 bases). The CDR3 totals 12 residues. Trimming removed 2 bases at V and 6 bases at J, with 7 bases between. In germline, CDR1 is MDHEN, CDR2 SYDVKM. The chain's CDR3 is CASSLGQNGYTF. DNA for the CDR3: TGTGCCAGCAGTTTAGGACAGAATGGCTACACCTTC.

In regard to this clone: Other DNA sequences in the sample encode the same CDR3. The V call is TRBV19, the J call TRBJ2-1, with D tentatively TRBD1 (5 bases). V lost 3 bases and J 9 bases, leaving 9 bases between the germline ends. This CDR3 contains 12 residues. The germline gives CDR1 LNHDA, CDR2 SQIVND (reference sequence). CDR3 in amino acids: CASSIRGGEQFF. The CDR3 DNA reads TGTGCCAGTAGTATTAGGGGCGGTGAGCAGTTCTTC.

This sequence joins TRBV19 and TRBJ2-7, with D perhaps TRBD2 (5 bases). The CDR3 is made up of 13 amino acids. The germline CDR1 and CDR2 sequences are LNHDA and SQIVND (reference sequence). Trimming shortened V by 5 bases and J by 7 bases, and 15 bases separated the two germline ends. The CDR3 region is CASSARGLREQYF. The CDR3 coding sequence is TGTGCCAGTAGTGCCCGCGGGCTGAGGGAGCAGTACTTC.

The chain recombines TRBV28 with TRBJ2-2, with a tentative D call TRBD1 (6 bases). The CDR3 length is 16 residues. Trimming took 1 base from V and 6 from J, leaving 15 bases between them. The germline V gene has CDR1 MDHEN and CDR2 SYDVKM. CDR3: CASSLLGRGSAGELFF. DNA for the CDR3: TGTGCCAGCAGTTTATTAGGCAGGGGTTCGGCCGGGGAGCTGTTTTTT. Filled out from reference TRBV28 and TRBJ2-2, the complete variable domain reads DVKVTQSSRYLVKRTGEKVFLECVQDMDHENMFWYRQDPGLGLRLIYFSYDVKMKEKGDIPEGYSVSREKKERFSLILESASTNQTSMYLCASSLLGRGSAGELFFGEGSRLTVL.

This clone was recorded once. The genes are TRBV7-2 and TRBJ2-3; 7 nucleotides line up with TRBD1. Losses at the gene ends were 1 base for V and 1 base for J; bases not matched to a gene: 5. The CDR3 has 16 residues. Germline CDR1 reads SGHTA; CDR2 reads FQGNSA. CDR3 bases: TGTGCCAGCAGCTTAGTCGTGCAGGGGGGCACAGATACGCAGTATTTT. Translated, it gives CASSLVVQGGTDTQYF.

CDR3 coding DNA: TGTGCCAGCAGTTACGGGGGGTTAGACTATGGCTACACCTTC. Protein sequence: CASSYGGLDYGYTF. This chain connects TRBV6-5 to TRBJ1-2; tentative D call: TRBD1 (5 bases). Trimming took 2 bases from V and 3 from J, leaving 10 bases between them. There are 14 residues in the CDR3. CDR1 is MNHEY, CDR2 SVGAGI, per germline.

The chain has TRBV4-1 and TRBJ1-4, with D tentatively TRBD1 (5 bases). The CDR3 spans 16 residues. CDR1 is MGHRA and CDR2 is YSYEKL in the germline V gene. Trimming removed 0 bases at V and 5 bases at J, with 13 bases between. CDR3 sequence: CASSQDRGTGNEKLFF. As DNA, the CDR3 is TGCGCCAGCAGCCAAGATCGGGGGACGGGCAATGAAAAACTGTTTTTT.

This clone was detected only once. This chain uses TRBV19 with TRBJ1-2, with D perhaps matching TRBD1 (6 bases). The CDR3 is 16 residues long. Trimming shortened V by 4 bases and J by 4 bases, and 19 bases separated the two germline ends. Germline V gene lookup returns CDR1 LNHDA and CDR2 SQIVND (reference sequence). This CDR3 is CASSKNRQAASYGYTF. DNA for the CDR3: TGTGCCAGTAGTAAAAATCGACAGGCTGCGAGCTATGGCTACACCTTC. The variable domain in full, completed from reference TRBV19 and TRBJ1-2, reads DGGITQSPKYLFRKEGQNVTLSCEQNLNHDAMYWYRQDPGQGLRLIYYSQIVNDFQKGDIAEGYSVSREKKESFPLTVTSAQKNPTAFYLCASSKNRQAASYGYTFGSGTRLTVV.

The chain is built from TRBV9 and TRBJ2-3, with 10 positions matching TRBD2. This CDR3 contains 15 residues. The V gene end was trimmed by 2 bases and the J gene end by 6 bases; junction bases not matched to a gene: 6. CDR1 and CDR2 from the germline V gene are SGDLS and YYNGEE. CDR3 in amino acids: CASSVPSGSMDTQYF. CDR3 nucleotide sequence: TGTGCCAGCAGCGTTCCTAGCGGGAGTATGGATACGCAGTATTTT.

The chain uses TRBV7-9 and TRBJ2-3; 14 nucleotides align to TRBD2. Trimming removed 6 bases from V and 5 bases from J; junction bases left unmatched: 7. Germline lookup yields CDR1 SEHNR and CDR2 FQNEAQ (reference sequence). CDR3 length: 16 residues. CDR3 protein: CASSKGTSGRVDTQYF. CDR3 sequence (DNA): TGTGCCAGCAGTAAAGGGACTAGCGGGAGAGTAGATACGCAGTATTTT.

The chain couples TRBV28 to TRBJ1-2; D remains unclear. The CDR3 runs to 14 residues. V dropped 6 bases and J dropped 2 bases, with 13 bases sitting between them. Germline V CDR1 and CDR2: MDHEN, SYDVKM. The CDR3 DNA follows: TGTGCCAGCAGCACAACACCGCAGAACTATGGCTACACCTTC. This encodes CASSTTPQNYGYTF.

The gene calls are TRBV9 and TRBJ2-3, with 8 bases identical to TRBD2. Looked up from germline, CDR1 is SGDLS and CDR2 is YYNGEE. This CDR3 region has 17 residues. Trimming at V came to 2 bases and at J to 4 bases, leaving 12 bases not matched to a gene. The CDR3 reads CASSVGGAGIVPDTQYF. The CDR3 coding sequence is TGTGCCAGCAGCGTCGGGGGGGCGGGTATAGTCCCAGATACGCAGTATTTT.

The chain is built from TRBV28 and TRBJ2-7; 8 positions match TRBD2. This CDR3 has 18 residues. Germline V lookup: CDR1 MDHEN, CDR2 SYDVKM. Trimming removed 6 bases from V and 4 bases from J; junction bases left unmatched: 20. Here the CDR3 DNA reads TGTGCCAGCAGCCAAGTTTCTCCCCGGGAGGGCCAGGGGTACGAGCAGTACTTC. Translating it yields CASSQVSPREGQGYEQYF.

This chain connects TRBV30 to TRBJ2-7; 10 nucleotides align to TRBD1. The CDR3 is made up of 14 amino acids. The germline CDR1 and CDR2 sequences are GTSNPN and SVGIG (reference sequence). J gave up 5 bases and V 6 bases, and 10 bases lay outside the gene matches. CDR3 nucleotides: TGTGCCTGTCGCACCGGGACAGGGGATAACGAGCAGTACTTC. It specifies CACRTGTGDNEQYF.

This clone was counted only a few times. The chain recombines TRBV6-5 with TRBJ1-6, with TRBD1 matching 7 bases. Germline values: CDR1 MNHEY, CDR2 SVGAGI. J gave up 8 bases and V 5 bases, and 3 bases lay outside the gene matches. This CDR3 is built from 13 residues. CDR3 sequence reads: CASSRQGDSPLHF. The CDR3 bases are TGTGCCAGCAGTCGACAGGGTGATTCACCCCTCCACTTT.

The J gene is TRBJ1-6, the V gene TRBV6-6; no firm D call. Per germline, CDR1 MNHNY and CDR2 SVGAGI (reference sequence). Trimming shortened V by 2 bases and J by 5 bases, and 10 bases separated the two germline ends. This CDR3 contains 15 residues. The CDR3 DNA follows: TGTGCCAGCAGTTACGGTACAGCGGATAATTCACCCCTCCACTTT. Amino acids: CASSYGTADNSPLHF.

This clone has a single count. J is TRBJ1-1 and V is TRBV7-9; TRBD1 matches 12 bases. The CDR3 loop spans 16 amino acids. Germline CDR1 reads SEHNR; CDR2 reads FQNEAQ (reference sequence). J lost 3 bases, V lost 5 bases, and 7 bases had no gene match. Written as DNA, the CDR3 is TGTGCCAGCAGCGTGGGACAGGGGGCTGGGGACACTGAAGCTTTCTTT. Its protein product is CASSVGQGAGDTEAFF. The variable domain in full, with the rest retrieved from reference TRBV7-9 and TRBJ1-1, is DTGVSQNPRHKITKRGQNVTFRCDPISEHNRLYWYRQTLGQGPEFLTYFQNEAQLEKSRLLSDRFSAERPKGSFSTLEIQRTEQGDSAMYLCASSVGQGAGDTEAFFGQGTRLTVV.

The chain recombines TRBV4-3 with TRBJ1-2, with 7 bases fitting TRBD1. The trim removed 4 bases at V and 4 bases at J, leaving 6 bases unmatched. CDR1 LGHNA and CDR2 YSLEER come from the germline V gene. The CDR3 is made up of 14 amino acids. In DNA form, the CDR3 reads TGCGCCAGCAGCCGCGGACAGGCCGTCTATGGCTACACCTTC. It yields the protein CASSRGQAVYGYTF.

V usage is TRBV10-3 and J usage is TRBJ2-7; TRBD2 agrees at 11 bases. The CDR3 covers 17 residues. In germline, CDR1 is ENHRY, CDR2 SYGVKD. With V trimmed by 3 bases and J by 1 base, 8 bases remained unmatched. The CDR3 reads CAISETSRLAGSYEQYF. CDR3 DNA: TGTGCCATCAGTGAAACCTCTAGACTAGCGGGGTCCTACGAGCAGTACTTC.

This clone was observed once. The J gene is TRBJ2-1, the V gene TRBV5-1; 9 bases align to TRBD1. The CDR3 sequence is 13 residues long. Germline V gene data show CDR1 as SGHRS and CDR2 as YFSETQ. Trimming removed 7 bases from V and 4 bases from J; junction bases left unmatched: 3. Here the CDR3 reads CASAGQGYNEQFF. CDR3 nucleotides: TGCGCCAGCGCAGGACAGGGGTACAATGAGCAGTTCTTC.

The chain has TRBV20-1 and TRBJ2-7, with 8 positions matching TRBD1. This CDR3 spans 11 amino acids. V dropped 2 bases and J dropped 6; count of bases not matched to a gene: 0. The germline gives CDR1 DFQATT, CDR2 SNEGSKA (reference sequence). The chain's CDR3 is CSARTGGEQYF. DNA of the CDR3: TGCAGTGCTAGAACAGGGGGCGAGCAGTACTTC.

V gene TRBV27 combines with J gene TRBJ2-1, with 8 bases aligning to TRBD2. The CDR3 sequence is 14 residues long. CDR1 is MNHEY, CDR2 SMNVEV, per germline (reference sequence). The ends lost 8 bases at V and 2 bases at J; junction bases unmatched: 5. The CDR3, as DNA: TGTGCCAGCCGGCTGACTAGCGCCTACAATGAGCAGTTCTTC. This codes for CASRLTSAYNEQFF.

The chain joins TRBV28 to TRBJ2-6, with D unclear. The CDR3 contains 18 residues. Germline V lookup: CDR1 MDHEN, CDR2 SYDVKM. Trimming removed 5 bases from V and 0 bases from J, with 17 bases in between. The DNA of the CDR3 is TGTGCCAGCAGTCCCCCAGGAATCCAAGACTCTGGGGCCAACGTCCTGACTTTC. It specifies CASSPPGIQDSGANVLTF. Together with reference TRBV28 and TRBJ2-6, the CDR3 gives the full variable domain: DVKVTQSSRYLVKRTGEKVFLECVQDMDHENMFWYRQDPGLGLRLIYFSYDVKMKEKGDIPEGYSVSREKKERFSLILESASTNQTSMYLCASSPPGIQDSGANVLTFGAGSRLTVL.

The V gene is TRBV15, the J gene TRBJ1-4; maybe TRBD1 (6 bases). The ends were cut back, 0 bases at V and 5 bases at J, with 13 bases in the middle. CDR3 size: 16 residues. CDR1 and CDR2 from the germline V gene are LNHNV and YYDKDF (reference sequence). The CDR3 DNA sequence: TGTGCCACCAGCAGAGATGGAGGGGGGGGGAATGAAAAACTGTTTTTT. Protein product: CATSRDGGGGNEKLFF.